This T cell receptor (beta chain) is drawn from a study of shared clonotypes between healthy human individuals. The method was immunoSEQ multiplex PCR; TCRdb's version includes in-frame clones alone and lacks a portion of them. The table shows some 2,400,000 clones, with 90% to 97% occurring only once. The TCR originated in a man aged 18 to 30 in good health. The specimen sequenced was naive CD4+ T cells sorted from blood. Subset denoted: CD45RA+ positively selected.

The CDR3 coding sequence is TGTGCCAGCAGCGGTAGCGGGGGGATCCAAGAGACCCAGTACTTC. Translating it yields CASSGSGGIQETQYF. The chain carries TRBV9 and TRBJ2-5; the match to TRBD2 covers 10 bases. With V trimmed by 3 bases and J by 1 base, 3 bases remained unmatched. The germline V gene encodes CDR1 SGDLS and CDR2 YYNGEE. The CDR3 loop spans 15 amino acids.